The T cell receptor (beta chain) under discussion was sequenced for a study of CD8+CD57+ T cells in acquired aplastic anemia. Study results and caveats: Levels of CD8+ Simpson's diversity were not significantly distinct in patients versus controls. Patients and controls were found to share about 31 CD8+ CDR3 sequences.

This clonotype was observed a few times. Antigen: not known. Sequenced patients had shown CD8+CD57+ cell expansion by flow cytometry. Severe acquired aplastic anemia was present in all patients. Genomic DNA provided the template from which TCR beta VDJ and CDR3 profiles were obtained. One entry per CDR3 protein, called by TCRdb with MiXCR from the reads. The table records approximately 190,000 distinct CDR3 sequences, under 55% of them present only once. The CDR3 has 12 amino acids. Germline loops: CDR1 SEHNR, CDR2 FQNEAQ (reference sequence). V was pared by 4 bases and J by 12 bases, with 6 bases of the junction left unmatched.

The sequencing sample was made of sorted CD4+, CD8+, or CD8+CD57+ T cells (not recorded which) from PBMCs. The clonotype originates from a human donor with aplastic anemia. J is TRBJ1-1 and V is TRBV7-9, with TRBD1 identical over 9 bases. CDR3 in amino acids: CASSSGQGKPFF. DNA of the CDR3: TGTGCCAGCAGCTCGGGACAGGGTAAGCCTTTCTTT.